This is a list of T cell receptor beta chains from one sample in a study of beta chain features in type 1 diabetes. TCRdb's table, derived via immunoSEQ multiplex PCR, lists solely in-frame clones and lacks some. The sample records over 300,000 clones, less than 9.5% being singletons. Sample: central memory CD4+ T cells from blood. The receptor set was obtained from a woman in her late teens or twenties in good health. Both conserved end residues are part of each CDR3. The order of the fields is CDR3 protein, CDR3 DNA, clone size, CDR3 length, V gene, D gene, J gene. The D gene is left open where the match is weak. The size field is filled for only some rows; it gives once, few, many or a size class.

cdr3_aa: CASRPDLRTDTQYF
cdr3_nt: TGTGCCAGCAGGCCAGATTTGCGCACAGATACGCAGTATTTT
clone_size: -
cdr3_length: 14
v_call: TRBV28
d_call: -
j_call: TRBJ2-3

cdr3_aa: CASGRTSVYNEQFF
cdr3_nt: TGTGCCAGTGGAAGGACTAGCGTTTACAATGAGCAGTTCTTC
clone_size: -
cdr3_length: 14
v_call: TRBV14
d_call: TRBD2
j_call: TRBJ2-1

cdr3_aa: CSFGRQGTPDTQYF
cdr3_nt: TGCAGCTTTGGTAGACAGGGAACCCCAGATACGCAGTATTTT
clone_size: few
cdr3_length: 14
v_call: TRBV29-1
d_call: TRBD1
j_call: TRBJ2-3

cdr3_aa: CASSPGQYNEQFF
cdr3_nt: TGTGCCAGCAGCCCAGGACAGTACAATGAGCAGTTCTTC
clone_size: few
cdr3_length: 13
v_call: TRBV7-3
d_call: -
j_call: TRBJ2-1

cdr3_aa: CSSNSGNTEAFF
cdr3_nt: TGCAGCTCAAACTCGGGGAACACTGAAGCTTTCTTT
clone_size: few
cdr3_length: 12
v_call: TRBV29-1
d_call: -
j_call: TRBJ1-1

cdr3_aa: CASSTTGGDRETQYF
cdr3_nt: TGTGCCAGCAGTACGACAGGGGGAGATCGGGAGACCCAGTACTTC
clone_size: many
cdr3_length: 15
v_call: TRBV6-5
d_call: TRBD1
j_call: TRBJ2-5

cdr3_aa: CASSQAVGGIGYF
cdr3_nt: TGTGCCAGCAGCCAAGCGGTGGGCGGGATAGGATACTTC
clone_size: -
cdr3_length: 13
v_call: TRBV4-2
d_call: -
j_call: TRBJ2-5

cdr3_aa: CASSLRQIHQPQHF
cdr3_nt: TGTGCCAGCAGTTTAAGGCAGATCCATCAGCCCCAGCATTTT
clone_size: -
cdr3_length: 14
v_call: TRBV28
d_call: -
j_call: TRBJ1-5

cdr3_aa: CASSSGGEQYF
cdr3_nt: TGTGCCAGCAGCTCCGGCGGCGAGCAGTACTTC
clone_size: -
cdr3_length: 11
v_call: TRBV7-9
d_call: -
j_call: TRBJ2-7

cdr3_aa: CASSELDRGGSYNEQFF
cdr3_nt: TGTGCCAGCAGTGAGTTGGACAGGGGGGGATCCTACAATGAGCAGTTCTTC
clone_size: -
cdr3_length: 17
v_call: TRBV2
d_call: TRBD1
j_call: TRBJ2-1

cdr3_aa: CASSEALQVSGANVLTF
cdr3_nt: TGTGCCAGCAGTGAAGCCCTCCAGGTCTCTGGGGCCAACGTCCTGACTTTC
clone_size: -
cdr3_length: 17
v_call: TRBV6-4
d_call: -
j_call: TRBJ2-6

cdr3_aa: CASSQVAGGGDTQYF
cdr3_nt: TGTGCCAGCAGCCAAGTTGCAGGGGGTGGAGATACGCAGTATTTT
clone_size: few
cdr3_length: 15
v_call: TRBV14
d_call: TRBD1
j_call: TRBJ2-3

cdr3_aa: CASLGDRASTDTQYF
cdr3_nt: TGTGCCAGCCTAGGCGACAGGGCGTCCACAGATACGCAGTATTTT
clone_size: few
cdr3_length: 15
v_call: TRBV2
d_call: TRBD1
j_call: TRBJ2-3

cdr3_aa: CASSLGRERGYTF
cdr3_nt: TGTGCCAGCAGTTTGGGAAGGGAACGCGGCTACACCTTC
clone_size: many
cdr3_length: 13
v_call: TRBV28
d_call: -
j_call: TRBJ1-2

cdr3_aa: CASSLSSNYGYTF
cdr3_nt: TGTGCCAGCAGCTTATCCTCAAACTATGGCTACACCTTC
clone_size: few
cdr3_length: 13
v_call: TRBV7-3
d_call: -
j_call: TRBJ1-2

cdr3_aa: CASSPSGNEQFF
cdr3_nt: TGTGCCAGCAGCCCCTCGGGCAATGAGCAGTTCTTC
clone_size: few
cdr3_length: 12
v_call: TRBV7-9
d_call: -
j_call: TRBJ2-1

cdr3_aa: CASSGSGAHFYNEQFF
cdr3_nt: TGTGCCAGCAGTGGGAGCGGAGCACACTTCTACAATGAGCAGTTCTTC
clone_size: few
cdr3_length: 16
v_call: TRBV6-1
d_call: -
j_call: TRBJ2-1

cdr3_aa: CASSSDRGLGYTF
cdr3_nt: TGTGCCAGCAGCTCCGACAGGGGACTTGGCTACACCTTC
clone_size: few
cdr3_length: 13
v_call: TRBV5-5
d_call: TRBD1
j_call: TRBJ1-2

cdr3_aa: CASAARRDRGNQPQHF
cdr3_nt: TGTGCCAGCGCGGCCCGCCGGGACAGGGGAAATCAGCCCCAGCATTTT
clone_size: -
cdr3_length: 16
v_call: TRBV27
d_call: TRBD1
j_call: TRBJ1-5

cdr3_aa: CASSPRTAKETQYF
cdr3_nt: TGCGCCAGCAGCCCTAGGACAGCCAAGGAGACCCAGTACTTC
clone_size: -
cdr3_length: 14
v_call: TRBV4-3
d_call: -
j_call: TRBJ2-5

cdr3_aa: CASSIKGYYGYTF
cdr3_nt: TGTGCCAGTAGTATAAAGGGCTACTATGGCTACACCTTC
clone_size: once
cdr3_length: 13
v_call: TRBV19
d_call: -
j_call: TRBJ1-2

cdr3_aa: CASSVEAGTSGYNEQFF
cdr3_nt: TGTGCCAGCAGCGTAGAGGCCGGGACTAGCGGGTACAATGAGCAGTTCTTC
clone_size: many
cdr3_length: 17
v_call: TRBV9
d_call: TRBD2
j_call: TRBJ2-1

cdr3_aa: CASSPRGTGTGGYTF
cdr3_nt: TGTGCCAGCAGTCCTCGGGGAACAGGGACCGGAGGCTACACCTTC
clone_size: many
cdr3_length: 15
v_call: TRBV27
d_call: -
j_call: TRBJ1-2

cdr3_aa: CASSLAWSLDNEQFF
cdr3_nt: TGTGCCAGCAGCTTAGCATGGTCTTTAGACAATGAGCAGTTCTTC
clone_size: many
cdr3_length: 15
v_call: TRBV7-2
d_call: -
j_call: TRBJ2-1

cdr3_aa: CSVGGAGANVLTF
cdr3_nt: TGCAGCGTTGGCGGGGCTGGGGCCAACGTCCTGACTTTC
clone_size: few
cdr3_length: 13
v_call: TRBV29-1
d_call: -
j_call: TRBJ2-6

cdr3_aa: CASSENSGNIQYF
cdr3_nt: TGTGCCAGTAGCGAGAATTCGGGAAACATTCAGTACTTC
clone_size: many
cdr3_length: 13
v_call: TRBV19
d_call: -
j_call: TRBJ2-4